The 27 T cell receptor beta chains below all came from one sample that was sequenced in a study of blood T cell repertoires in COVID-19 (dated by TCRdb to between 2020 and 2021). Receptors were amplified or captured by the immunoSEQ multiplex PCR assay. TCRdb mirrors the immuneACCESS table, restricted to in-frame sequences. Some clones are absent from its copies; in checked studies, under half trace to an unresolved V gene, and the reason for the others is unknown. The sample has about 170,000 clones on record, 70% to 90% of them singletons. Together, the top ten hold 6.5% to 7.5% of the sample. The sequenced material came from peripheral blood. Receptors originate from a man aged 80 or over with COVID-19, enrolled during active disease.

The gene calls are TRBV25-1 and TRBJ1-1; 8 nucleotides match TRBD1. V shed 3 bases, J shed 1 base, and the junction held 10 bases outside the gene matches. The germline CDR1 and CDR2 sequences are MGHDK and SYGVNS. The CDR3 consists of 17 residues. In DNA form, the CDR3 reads TGTGCCAGCAGTGAGAGCCCTGGTCAGGGGGCGAACACTGAAGCTTTCTTT. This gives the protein CASSESPGQGANTEAFF.

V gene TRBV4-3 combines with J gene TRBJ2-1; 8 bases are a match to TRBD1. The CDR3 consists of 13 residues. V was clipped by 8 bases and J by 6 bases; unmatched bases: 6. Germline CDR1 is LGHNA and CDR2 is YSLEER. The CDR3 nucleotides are TGCGCCAGCCGCGGCACAGGGGGCAATGAGCAGTTCTTC. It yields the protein CASRGTGGNEQFF.

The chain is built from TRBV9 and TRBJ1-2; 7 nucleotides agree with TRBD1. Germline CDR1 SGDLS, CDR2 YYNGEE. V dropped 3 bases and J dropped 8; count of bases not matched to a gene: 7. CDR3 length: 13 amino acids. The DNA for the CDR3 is TGTGCCAGCAGCGCCTCGACAGGGTTGGGCTACACCTTC. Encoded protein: CASSASTGLGYTF.

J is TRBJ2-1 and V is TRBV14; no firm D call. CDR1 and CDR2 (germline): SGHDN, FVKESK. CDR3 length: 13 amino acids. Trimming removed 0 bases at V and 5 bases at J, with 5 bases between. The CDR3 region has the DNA TGTGCCAGCAGCCAAGAACTGCACAATGAGCAGTTCTTC. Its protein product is CASSQELHNEQFF.

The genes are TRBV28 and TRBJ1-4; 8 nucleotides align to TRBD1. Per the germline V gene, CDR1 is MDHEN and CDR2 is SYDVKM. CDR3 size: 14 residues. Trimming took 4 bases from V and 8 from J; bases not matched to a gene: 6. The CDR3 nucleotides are TGTGCCAGCAGTTCCTCCAGGGGGCGCGAAAAACTGTTTTTT. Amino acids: CASSSSRGREKLFF. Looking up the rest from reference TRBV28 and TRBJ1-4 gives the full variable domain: DVKVTQSSRYLVKRTGEKVFLECVQDMDHENMFWYRQDPGLGLRLIYFSYDVKMKEKGDIPEGYSVSREKKERFSLILESASTNQTSMYLCASSSSRGREKLFFGSGTQLSVL.

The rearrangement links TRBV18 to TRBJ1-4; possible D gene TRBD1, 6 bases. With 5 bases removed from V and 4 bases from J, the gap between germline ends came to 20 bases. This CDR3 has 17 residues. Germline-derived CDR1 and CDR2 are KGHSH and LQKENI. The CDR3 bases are TGTGCCAGCTCAGCACAGACAGGCGGTCTTCTTAATGAAAAACTGTTTTTT. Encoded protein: CASSAQTGGLLNEKLFF.

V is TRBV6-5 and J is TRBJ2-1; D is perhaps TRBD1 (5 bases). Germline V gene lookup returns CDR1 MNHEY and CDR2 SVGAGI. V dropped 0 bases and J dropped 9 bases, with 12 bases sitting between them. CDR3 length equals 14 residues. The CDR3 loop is CASSYSTWGSEQFF. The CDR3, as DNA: TGTGCCAGCAGTTACTCGACTTGGGGCAGTGAGCAGTTCTTC.

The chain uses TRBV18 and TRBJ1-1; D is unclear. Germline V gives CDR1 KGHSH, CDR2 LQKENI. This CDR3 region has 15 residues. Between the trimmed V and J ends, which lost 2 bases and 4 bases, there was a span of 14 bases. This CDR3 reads CASSPSPGAGTEAFF. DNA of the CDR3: TGTGCCAGCTCACCAAGTCCGGGAGCAGGCACTGAAGCTTTCTTT.

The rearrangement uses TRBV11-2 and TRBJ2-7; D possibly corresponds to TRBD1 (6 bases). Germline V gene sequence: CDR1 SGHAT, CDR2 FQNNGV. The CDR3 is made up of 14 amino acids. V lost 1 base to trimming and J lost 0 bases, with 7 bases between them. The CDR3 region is CASSLAGVSYEQYF. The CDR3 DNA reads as TGTGCCAGCAGCTTAGCAGGGGTCTCCTACGAGCAGTACTTC.

The CDR3 DNA follows: TGTGCCAGCAGCCTCAGCGGGGGGGCTCGTGAGACCCAGTACTTC. Encoded protein: CASSLSGGARETQYF. The chain has TRBV7-8 and TRBJ2-5; 10 positions match TRBD2. The junction had 8 bases not matched to a gene; V was cut back by 5 bases and J by 5 bases. The V gene's germline CDR1 is SGHVS and CDR2 FQNEAQ. The CDR3 extends over 15 amino acids.

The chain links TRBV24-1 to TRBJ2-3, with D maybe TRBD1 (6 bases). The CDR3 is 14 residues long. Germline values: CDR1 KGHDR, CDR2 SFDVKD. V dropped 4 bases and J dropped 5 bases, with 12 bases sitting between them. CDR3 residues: CATSDRRTEDTQYF. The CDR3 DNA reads TGTGCCACCAGTGACCGAAGGACAGAAGATACGCAGTATTTT.

In DNA form, the CDR3 reads TGTGCCAGCAGCTTAGGGCTAGCAGGCACAGATACGCAGTATTTT. It is translated as CASSLGLAGTDTQYF. This sequence joins TRBV7-6 and TRBJ2-3, with a tentative D call TRBD2 (5 bases). The CDR3 is 15 amino acids. Germline CDR1 is SGHVS and CDR2 is FNYEAQ. Deletions cut 1 base from V and 1 base from J, with 9 bases between.

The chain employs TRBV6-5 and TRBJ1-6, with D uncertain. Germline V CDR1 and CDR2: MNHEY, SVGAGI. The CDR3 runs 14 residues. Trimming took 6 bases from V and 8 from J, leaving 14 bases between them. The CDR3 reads CASRGRRRDSPLHF. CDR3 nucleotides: TGTGCCAGCAGAGGACGGCGGAGGGATTCACCCCTCCACTTT.

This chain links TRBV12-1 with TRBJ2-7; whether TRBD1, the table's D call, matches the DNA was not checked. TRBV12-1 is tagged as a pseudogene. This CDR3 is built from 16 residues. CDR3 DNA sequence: TGTGCCAGCAGCTTTGGGCCGGACAGGGTAAGCTGCGAGCAGTACTTC. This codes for CASSFGPDRVSCEQYF.

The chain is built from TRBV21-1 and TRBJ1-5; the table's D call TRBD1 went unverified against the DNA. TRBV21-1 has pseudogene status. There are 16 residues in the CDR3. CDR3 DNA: TGTGCCAGCAGCAAAGCTGGGACAGGGGTAAGGCAGCCCCAGCATTTT. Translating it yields CASSKAGTGVRQPQHF.

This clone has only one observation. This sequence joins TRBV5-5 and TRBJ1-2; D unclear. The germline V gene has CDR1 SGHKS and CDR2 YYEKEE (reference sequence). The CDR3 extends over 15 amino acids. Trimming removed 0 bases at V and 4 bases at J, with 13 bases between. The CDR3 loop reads CASSLAREVAYGYTF. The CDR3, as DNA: TGTGCCAGCAGCTTGGCCCGTGAGGTGGCCTATGGCTACACCTTC.

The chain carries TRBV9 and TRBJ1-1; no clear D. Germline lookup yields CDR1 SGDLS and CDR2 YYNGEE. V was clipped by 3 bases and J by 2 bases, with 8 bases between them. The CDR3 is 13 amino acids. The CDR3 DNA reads TGTGCCAGCAGCGGAGCGGTTAACACTGAAGCTTTCTTT. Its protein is CASSGAVNTEAFF.

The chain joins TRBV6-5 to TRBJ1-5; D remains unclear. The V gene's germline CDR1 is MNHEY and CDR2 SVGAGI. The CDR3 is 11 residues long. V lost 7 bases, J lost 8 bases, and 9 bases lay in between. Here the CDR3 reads CASKRVEPQHF. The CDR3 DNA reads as TGTGCCAGCAAACGCGTTGAGCCCCAGCATTTT.

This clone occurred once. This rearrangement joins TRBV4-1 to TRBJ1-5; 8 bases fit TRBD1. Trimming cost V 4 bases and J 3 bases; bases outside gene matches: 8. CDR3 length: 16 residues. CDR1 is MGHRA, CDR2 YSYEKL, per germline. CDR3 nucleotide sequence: TGCGCCAGCAGCCCCCATACAGGGGGAAACAATCAGCCCCAGCATTTT. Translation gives CASSPHTGGNNQPQHF.

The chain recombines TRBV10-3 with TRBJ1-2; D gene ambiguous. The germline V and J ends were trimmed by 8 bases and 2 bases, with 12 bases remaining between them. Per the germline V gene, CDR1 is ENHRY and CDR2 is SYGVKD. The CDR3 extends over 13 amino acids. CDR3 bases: TGTGCCATCGAGGCGGAGAGAAACTATGGCTACACCTTC. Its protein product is CAIEAERNYGYTF.

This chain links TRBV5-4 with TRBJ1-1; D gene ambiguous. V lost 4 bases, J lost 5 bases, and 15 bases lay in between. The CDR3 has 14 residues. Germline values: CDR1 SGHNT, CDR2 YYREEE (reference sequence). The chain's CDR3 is CASSLPVVTTEAFF. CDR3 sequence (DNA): TGTGCCAGCAGCCTTCCAGTGGTCACAACTGAAGCTTTCTTT. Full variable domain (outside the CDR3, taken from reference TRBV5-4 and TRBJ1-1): ETGVTQSPTHLIKTRGQQVTLRCSSQSGHNTVSWYQQALGQGPQFIFQYYREEENGRGNFPPRFSGLQFPNYSSELNVNALELDDSALYLCASSLPVVTTEAFFGQGTRLTVV.

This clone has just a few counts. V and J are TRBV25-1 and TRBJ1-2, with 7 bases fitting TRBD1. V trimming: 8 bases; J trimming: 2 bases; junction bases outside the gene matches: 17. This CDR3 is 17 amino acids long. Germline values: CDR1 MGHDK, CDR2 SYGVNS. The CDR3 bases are TGTGCCAGCGGTACTCACTCTACAGGGGTAAGGAACTATGGCTACACCTTC. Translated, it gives CASGTHSTGVRNYGYTF.

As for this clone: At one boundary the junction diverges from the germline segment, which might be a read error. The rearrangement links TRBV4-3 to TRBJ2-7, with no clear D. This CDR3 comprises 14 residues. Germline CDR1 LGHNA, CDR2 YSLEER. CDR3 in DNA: TGCGCCAGCAGCCAAGATTTGGCGGCCGTGCGTCGGTACTTT. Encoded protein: CASSQDLAAVRRYF.

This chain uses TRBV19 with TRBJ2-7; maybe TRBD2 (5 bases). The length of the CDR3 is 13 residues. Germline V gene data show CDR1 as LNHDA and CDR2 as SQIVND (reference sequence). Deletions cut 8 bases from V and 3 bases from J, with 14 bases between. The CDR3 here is CASGSGLYYEQYF. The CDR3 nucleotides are TGTGCCAGTGGGAGTGGACTCTACTACGAGCAGTACTTC.

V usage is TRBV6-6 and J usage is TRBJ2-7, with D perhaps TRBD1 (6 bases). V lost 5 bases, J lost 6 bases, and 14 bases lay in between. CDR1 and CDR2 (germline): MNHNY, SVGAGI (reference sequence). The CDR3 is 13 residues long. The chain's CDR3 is CASSQGKIFEQYF. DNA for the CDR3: TGTGCCAGCAGTCAGGGGAAGATTTTCGAGCAGTACTTC.

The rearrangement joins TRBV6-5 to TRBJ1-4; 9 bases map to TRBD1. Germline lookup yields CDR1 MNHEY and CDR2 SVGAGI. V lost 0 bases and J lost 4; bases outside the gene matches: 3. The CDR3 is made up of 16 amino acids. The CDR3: CASSYSRTGVNEKLFF. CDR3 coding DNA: TGTGCCAGCAGTTACTCCAGGACAGGGGTTAATGAAAAACTGTTTTTT.

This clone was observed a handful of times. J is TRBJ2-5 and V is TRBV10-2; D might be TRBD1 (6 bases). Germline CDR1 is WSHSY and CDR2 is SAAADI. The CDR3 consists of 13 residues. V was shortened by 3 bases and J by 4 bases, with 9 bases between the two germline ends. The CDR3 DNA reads TGCGCCAGCAGTGAACAGGGAGTAGAGACCCAGTACTTC. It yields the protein CASSEQGVETQYF.